Listed here are 24 T cell receptor beta chains from one sample, sequenced in a study of T cells in Graves' hyperthyroidism and ophthalmopathy. Researchers amplified the TCR beta CDR3 regions from RNA transcripts. First-round RT-PCR targeting the TCR CDR3 was performed with the HTBI primer set. Via MiXCR, TCRdb re-called the multiplex PCR reads, giving one row per CDR3 protein. The sample lists 600,000 to 650,000 distinct CDR3 sequences, about 20% occurring once. What was sequenced was blood. All receptors derive from a young man with Graves' ophthalmopathy.

This clonotype showed up many times. The chain uses TRBV28 and TRBJ1-2; 8 bases map to TRBD1. This CDR3 is built from 17 residues. Germline CDR1 and CDR2: MDHEN and SYDVKM. J gave up 6 bases and V 3 bases, and 15 bases lay outside the gene matches. The CDR3 spells CASSLMRSGGAIHGYTF. The CDR3 coding sequence is TGTGCCAGCAGTTTGATGCGTTCAGGGGGCGCTATCCATGGCTACACCTTC.

This clonotype was observed many times. The chain uses TRBV4-2 and TRBJ2-2; 8 nucleotides align to TRBD2. Trimming cost V 1 base and J 6 bases; bases outside gene matches: 13. The CDR3 length is 18 residues. The germline gives CDR1 LGHNA, CDR2 YNFKEQ. The CDR3 DNA is TGTGCCAGCAGCCAAGCCCCCCTTACTAGCGGCAAGCCCGGGGAGCTGTTTTTT. It yields the protein CASSQAPLTSGKPGELFF.

The chain is built from TRBV13 and TRBJ2-7; 9 bases map to TRBD2. The trim removed 3 bases at V and 0 bases at J, leaving 6 bases unmatched. Looked up from germline, CDR1 is PRHDT and CDR2 is FYEKMQ (reference sequence). The CDR3 runs 16 residues. CDR3 sequence reads: CASSLKPSGTSYEQYF. The CDR3 bases are TGTGCCAGCAGCTTGAAACCTAGCGGGACCTCCTACGAGCAGTACTTC. The full variable domain, rest sourced from reference TRBV13 and TRBJ2-7, is AAGVIQSPRHLIKEKRETATLKCYPIPRHDTVYWYQQGPGQDPQFLISFYEKMQSDKGSIPDRFSAQQFSDYHSELNMSSLELGDSALYFCASSLKPSGTSYEQYFGPGTRLTVT.

This clonotype turned up a few times. V gene TRBV5-8 combines with J gene TRBJ1-5, with a weak D call TRBD1 (6 bases). Per germline, CDR1 SGHTS and CDR2 YDEGEE. Trimming removed 4 bases from V and 3 bases from J, with 14 bases in between. The CDR3 consists of 15 residues. The CDR3 DNA follows: TGTGCCAGCAGCCTGATACAGGGCATCAATCAGCCCCAGCATTTT. It encodes CASSLIQGINQPQHF.

This clonotype was seen a few times. The chain carries TRBV29-1 and TRBJ2-7, with D possibly matching TRBD1 (6 bases). Germline V gene lookup returns CDR1 SQVTM and CDR2 ANQGSEA. V shed 6 bases and J shed 4 bases, with 13 bases lying between them. The CDR3 runs to 12 residues. CDR3 sequence: CSVWTELYEQYF. The CDR3 DNA is TGCAGCGTGTGGACAGAGCTGTACGAGCAGTACTTC.

This clonotype was seen only once. The chain links TRBV29-1 to TRBJ2-7, with TRBD2 matching 8 bases. The CDR3 totals 13 residues. The V gene end was trimmed by 5 bases and the J gene end by 0 bases; junction bases not matched to a gene: 3. Germline V lookup: CDR1 SQVTM, CDR2 ANQGSEA. CDR3 sequence: CSVKRGSSYEQYF. The CDR3 DNA is TGCAGCGTTAAGCGGGGGAGCTCCTACGAGCAGTACTTC.

The DNA of the CDR3 is TGTGCCAGCAGTCCCCGGATGATCCCCGGGGAGCTGTTTTTT. Residues: CASSPRMIPGELFF. The gene calls are TRBV28 and TRBJ2-2; D gene unclear. CDR3 size: 14 residues. Germline V gene sequence: CDR1 MDHEN, CDR2 SYDVKM. The V and J ends lost 5 bases and 6 bases respectively, with 13 bases between them.

The rearrangement uses TRBV29-1 and TRBJ2-3; no firm D call. V was shortened by 6 bases and J by 3 bases, with 4 bases between the two germline ends. CDR1 is SQVTM, CDR2 ANQGSEA, per germline. The CDR3 totals 10 residues. The CDR3 DNA follows: TGCAGCGTCCCGACAGATACGCAGTATTTT. Amino acids: CSVPTDTQYF.

The chain combines TRBV29-1 with TRBJ1-2; TRBD1 is a possible D gene (5 bases). The CDR3 totals 11 residues. The germline V and J ends were trimmed by 1 base and 13 bases, with 13 bases remaining between them. Germline V gene lookup returns CDR1 SQVTM and CDR2 ANQGSEA. The CDR3 DNA is TGCAGCGTTGAAGTAAGGCAGGGACCCACCTTC. The encoded protein is CSVEVRQGPTF. The variable domain in full, with the rest retrieved from reference TRBV29-1 and TRBJ1-2, is SAVISQKPSRDICQRGTSLTIQCQVDSQVTMMFWYRQQPGQSLTLIATANQGSEATYESGFVIDKFPISRPNLTFSTLTVSNMSPEDSSIYLCSVEVRQGPTFGSGTRLTVV.

This chain connects TRBV18 to TRBJ1-6, with 8 nucleotides matching TRBD1. Trimming cost V 4 bases and J 8 bases; bases outside gene matches: 7. The germline CDR1 and CDR2 sequences are KGHSH and LQKENI. CDR3 size: 15 residues. CDR3 bases: TGTGCCAGCTCACAATCCGGACAGGGTGATTCACCCCTCCACTTT. As protein: CASSQSGQGDSPLHF.

This clonotype was counted many times. The chain combines TRBV30 with TRBJ1-2; D ambiguous. The CDR3 sequence is 12 residues long. V lost 4 bases, J lost 5 bases, and 11 bases lay in between. CDR1 GTSNPN and CDR2 SVGIG come from the germline V gene (reference sequence). The DNA of the CDR3 is TGTGCCTGGAACACCGGGTCGTATGGCTACACCTTC. It translates to CAWNTGSYGYTF. Drawing the rest from reference TRBV30 and TRBJ1-2, the complete variable domain is SQTIHQWPATLVQPVGSPLSLECTVEGTSNPNLYWYRQAAGRGLQLLFYSVGIGQISSEVPQNLSASRPQDRQFILSSKKLLLSDSGFYLCAWNTGSYGYTFGSGTRLTVV.

The V gene is TRBV6-9, the J gene TRBJ2-1; 8 bases match TRBD2. The CDR3 runs to 16 residues. From germline, CDR1 is MNHGY and CDR2 SVAAGI. The trim removed 4 bases at V and 2 bases at J, leaving 7 bases unmatched. CDR3 in amino acids: CASSSASGSAYNEQFF. DNA for the CDR3: TGTGCCAGCAGTTCCGCCAGCGGGAGCGCCTACAATGAGCAGTTCTTC.

The chain has TRBV19 and TRBJ1-2; D remains ambiguous. In germline, CDR1 is LNHDA, CDR2 SQIVND (reference sequence). Trimming pared 10 bases from V and 4 bases from J, leaving 25 bases between. CDR3 length: 16 residues. The DNA of the CDR3 is TGTGCCACCCGCGGTAGTTCCCTCGATAGGGTCTATGGCTACACCTTC. Translating it yields CATRGSSLDRVYGYTF.

This clonotype was observed a few times. The chain has TRBV6-1 and TRBJ2-7; 12 nucleotides align to TRBD1. The CDR3 runs to 13 residues. Germline CDR1 reads MNHNS; CDR2 reads SASEGT. Germline trimming cut 9 bases from V and 4 bases from J; bases unmatched to any gene: 4. The CDR3 nucleotides read TGTGCCAGTGGGACAGGGGGCCGATACGAGCAGTACTTC. This codes for CASGTGGRYEQYF.

This clonotype has just a few counts. The J gene is TRBJ1-6, the V gene TRBV10-3; D perhaps matches TRBD1 (5 bases). The germline gives CDR1 ENHRY, CDR2 SYGVKD. Trimming took 6 bases from V and 9 from J, leaving 15 bases between them. The CDR3 is made up of 14 amino acids. The CDR3, as DNA: TGTGCCATCAGCCCCGACAGTTTGGGTTCACCCCTCCACTTT. It specifies CAISPDSLGSPLHF.

V usage is TRBV9 and J usage is TRBJ2-2; possibly TRBD2 for D (6 bases). The germline gives CDR1 SGDLS, CDR2 YYNGEE. V dropped 2 bases and J dropped 2 bases, with 10 bases sitting between them. This CDR3 is built from 15 residues. Here the CDR3 reads CASSVEGGNTGELFF. In nucleotides, the CDR3 is TGTGCCAGCAGCGTCGAGGGAGGCAACACCGGGGAGCTGTTTTTT.

This clonotype turned up a few times. This chain uses TRBV20-1 with TRBJ1-6; D perhaps matches TRBD1 (6 bases). Germline V gene lookup returns CDR1 DFQATT and CDR2 SNEGSKA (reference sequence). The CDR3 totals 17 residues. V lost 2 bases and J lost 0, with 14 bases in between. CDR3 in amino acids: CSARRGQDSSYNSPLHF. In DNA form, the CDR3 reads TGCAGTGCTAGAAGGGGCCAGGACAGCTCCTATAATTCACCCCTCCACTTT.

This clonotype was recorded many times. The chain carries TRBV11-2 and TRBJ1-2; possible D gene TRBD1, 5 bases. Trimming stripped 4 bases from V and 2 bases from J, with 11 bases between. Germline V gene lookup returns CDR1 SGHAT and CDR2 FQNNGV. This CDR3 has 14 amino acids. The CDR3 sequence is CASSSRDGNYGYTF. The CDR3 DNA follows: TGTGCCAGCAGCTCAAGGGACGGAAACTATGGCTACACCTTC. Using reference TRBV11-2 and TRBJ1-2 for the parts outside the CDR3, the full variable domain is EAGVAQSPRYKIIEKRQSVAFWCNPISGHATLYWYQQILGQGPKLLIQFQNNGVVDDSQLPKDRFSAERLKGVDSTLKIQPAKLEDSAVYLCASSSRDGNYGYTFGSGTRLTVV.

This clonotype was seen repeatedly, ten times or more. J is TRBJ2-7 and V is TRBV10-3, with no clear D. The ends were cut back, 1 base at V and 6 bases at J, with 4 bases in the middle. Germline lookup yields CDR1 ENHRY and CDR2 SYGVKD. The CDR3 spans 11 residues. The CDR3 DNA is TGTGCCATCAGTGAGTTGGTCGAGCAGTACTTC. Translating gives CAISELVEQYF.

This clonotype was detected only a few times. DNA of the CDR3: TGTGCCAGCAGCCAACCGGGGGCACAGGGAAAAGCTTTCTTT. Residues: CASSQPGAQGKAFF. This chain uses TRBV3-1 with TRBJ1-1, with D perhaps matching TRBD1 (6 bases). Germline lookup yields CDR1 LGHDT and CDR2 YNNKEL (reference sequence). CDR3 size: 14 residues. Trimming pared 2 bases from V and 9 bases from J, leaving 16 bases between.

This chain links TRBV10-1 with TRBJ2-7, with unresolved D. CDR3 size: 14 residues. Germline V gives CDR1 WNHNN, CDR2 SYGVQD (reference sequence). Between the trimmed V and J ends, which lost 3 bases and 5 bases, there was a span of 14 bases. Written as DNA, the CDR3 is TGCGCCAGCAGTGAAACTCCGGATCGCCACGAGCAGTACTTC. Translation: CASSETPDRHEQYF.

Ten or more counts support this clonotype. The chain is built from TRBV20-1 and TRBJ2-2; D uncertain. The length of the CDR3 is 13 residues. Trimming took off 0 bases at V and 7 bases at J, with 9 bases between the two ends. CDR1 is DFQATT and CDR2 is SNEGSKA in the germline V gene (reference sequence). The DNA for the CDR3 is TGCAGTGCTAGAGATTCGGCAGACGGGGAGCTGTTTTTT. Its protein is CSARDSADGELFF.

This clonotype was detected a few times. The V call is TRBV20-1, the J call TRBJ2-1, with TRBD2 matching over 15 bases. The CDR3 has 19 residues. V shed 4 bases and J 9 bases; nucleotides not matched to a gene: 19. Germline V CDR1 and CDR2: DFQATT, SNEGSKA (reference sequence). The chain's CDR3 is CSANRMTRTSGRAMGEQFF. The CDR3 nucleotides read TGCAGTGCTAATCGAATGACCCGGACTAGCGGGAGGGCCATGGGTGAGCAGTTCTTC.

The genes are TRBV10-1 and TRBJ2-1; D is unclear. Germline V CDR1 and CDR2: WNHNN, SYGVQD (reference sequence). The CDR3 loop spans 14 amino acids. V gave up 8 bases and J gave up 6 bases, with 17 bases separating them. This CDR3 is CASSKLTTGNEQFF. The CDR3 DNA sequence: TGCGCCAGCTCTAAATTGACGACTGGCAATGAGCAGTTCTTC.